The 14 T cell receptor beta chains below were found in one sample sequenced in a study of T cell repertoires in cytomegalovirus infection. Which antigens these TCRs recognize remains unknown. MiXCR was run by TCRdb on the reads, yielding one entry per CDR3 protein. Of about 78,000 distinct CDR3 sequences in the sample, roughly 40% were seen once. The sequences come from CD8+ T cells from cultured PBMCs, collected from culture after CMV antigen stimulation. These receptors were obtained from a human donor in good health (CMV status not recorded). Some clones in this sample may be carry-over from other donors' samples.

The table lists this clonotype with a few counts. This rearrangement joins TRBV7-6 to TRBJ2-5; D call uncertain. The CDR3 is 14 amino acids. The V gene's germline CDR1 is SGHVS and CDR2 FNYEAQ. V dropped 1 base and J dropped 5 bases, with 11 bases sitting between them. The CDR3 region is CASSLETSSETQYF. DNA of the CDR3: TGTGCCAGCAGCTTAGAGACTTCTTCGGAGACCCAGTACTTC.

This clonotype was counted many times. V usage is TRBV7-8 and J usage is TRBJ2-3; 10 nucleotides align to TRBD2. V was clipped by 2 bases and J by 0 bases; unmatched bases: 20. The CDR3 has 22 amino acids. Germline assignment: CDR1 SGHVS and CDR2 FQNEAQ. The CDR3 nucleotides are TGTGCCAGCAGCTTATACGCGGGGGGGATTGGACTAGCGGTGCACAGCACAGATACGCAGTATTTT. It is translated as CASSLYAGGIGLAVHSTDTQYF.

The chain combines TRBV7-8 with TRBJ2-7; 9 bases are a match to TRBD1. The germline V gene has CDR1 SGHVS and CDR2 FQNEAQ. The CDR3 totals 15 residues. J lost 5 bases, V lost 5 bases, and 10 bases had no gene match. This CDR3 is CASSAPGQGFDEQYF. The CDR3 DNA reads as TGTGCCAGCAGCGCCCCGGGACAGGGTTTCGACGAGCAGTACTTC.

This clonotype was detected a few times. The V gene is TRBV10-3, the J gene TRBJ2-3, with D possibly matching TRBD1 (6 bases). The V gene's germline CDR1 is ENHRY and CDR2 SYGVKD. The CDR3 has 18 amino acids. V lost 1 base to trimming and J lost 2 bases, with 19 bases between them. CDR3 region: CAISELVSGQSHTDTQYF. The CDR3 region has the DNA TGTGCCATCAGTGAGTTAGTCTCGGGACAATCCCACACAGATACGCAGTATTTT.

V gene TRBV7-2 combines with J gene TRBJ2-1; the match to TRBD2 covers 9 bases. Losses at the gene ends were 0 bases for V and 4 bases for J; bases not matched to a gene: 4. The CDR3 extends over 16 amino acids. From germline, CDR1 is SGHTA and CDR2 FQGNSA. The CDR3 nucleotides read TGTGCCAGCAGCTTAGCGAGCGGGGGGCCATACAATGAGCAGTTCTTC. Its translation is CASSLASGGPYNEQFF.

This clonotype is a singleton in its sample. This rearrangement joins TRBV6-5 to TRBJ1-1; 7 nucleotides line up with TRBD1. Per the germline V gene, CDR1 is MNHEY and CDR2 is SVGAGI. V gave up 5 bases and J gave up 6 bases; unmatched junction bases: 6. The CDR3 loop spans 13 amino acids. In DNA form, the CDR3 reads TGTGCCAGCAGTATAGACAGGGCGGCTGAAGCTTTCTTT. As protein: CASSIDRAAEAFF.

This chain joins TRBV11-1 and TRBJ2-7; 9 bases are a match to TRBD1. CDR1 is SGHAT and CDR2 is FQDESV in the germline V gene (reference sequence). The CDR3 runs to 14 residues. V lost 3 bases, J lost 3 bases, and 3 bases stayed unmatched. CDR3 in amino acids: CASSLTGGIYEQYF. CDR3 in DNA: TGTGCCAGCAGCTTGACAGGGGGGATCTACGAGCAGTACTTC.

The chain uses TRBV4-3 and TRBJ1-1, with 7 positions matching TRBD1. With 1 base clipped from V and 6 bases from J, the junction kept 5 bases outside the gene matches. This CDR3 region has 14 residues. From germline, CDR1 is LGHNA and CDR2 YSLEER. The CDR3 sequence is CASSQGTGAPEAFF. CDR3 bases: TGCGCCAGCAGCCAAGGGACAGGAGCGCCTGAAGCTTTCTTT.

This rearrangement joins TRBV6-6 to TRBJ1-1, with D hard to call. Germline lookup yields CDR1 MNHNY and CDR2 SVGAGI (reference sequence). V lost 4 bases to trimming and J lost 1 base, with 7 bases between them. The CDR3 runs 13 residues. The CDR3 here is CASSFPRNTEAFF. CDR3 in DNA: TGTGCCAGCAGTTTTCCAAGGAACACTGAAGCTTTCTTT.

V usage is TRBV19 and J usage is TRBJ1-4; 12 bases agree with TRBD1. This CDR3 is 15 amino acids long. V shed 4 bases, J shed 6 bases, and the junction held 3 bases outside the gene matches. Germline V gives CDR1 LNHDA, CDR2 SQIVND (reference sequence). CDR3 DNA: TGTGCCAGTAGTACGGGACAGGGGGCGTATGAAAAACTGTTTTTT. Amino acids: CASSTGQGAYEKLFF.

This sequence joins TRBV5-1 and TRBJ2-1; TRBD1 agrees at 8 bases. J gave up 0 bases and V 4 bases, and 6 bases lay outside the gene matches. The CDR3 sequence is 16 residues long. From germline, CDR1 is SGHRS and CDR2 YFSETQ. The CDR3 loop reads CASSPGGFSSYNEQFF. In DNA, the CDR3 is TGCGCCAGCAGCCCAGGGGGCTTCAGCTCCTACAATGAGCAGTTCTTC.

The chain joins TRBV5-1 to TRBJ2-1; 8 bases align to TRBD2. Germline V CDR1 and CDR2: SGHRS, YFSETQ. The CDR3 has 15 amino acids. V lost 4 bases and J lost 2; bases outside the gene matches: 5. The DNA of the CDR3 is TGCGCCAGCAGCCCCGGGACTAGGACCTACAATGAGCAGTTCTTC. Its protein is CASSPGTRTYNEQFF.

The J gene is TRBJ2-2, the V gene TRBV7-2; 8 bases map to TRBD2. Germline-derived CDR1 and CDR2 are SGHTA and FQGNSA. The CDR3 length is 16 residues. V lost 5 bases, J lost 5 bases, and 10 bases stayed unmatched. This CDR3 reads CASSAPGTSWTGELFF. The CDR3 nucleotides read TGTGCCAGCAGCGCCCCCGGGACTAGTTGGACCGGGGAGCTGTTTTTT.

This clonotype was counted between two and nine times. The genes are TRBV6-6 and TRBJ1-1; a weak D match, TRBD1 (5 bases). This CDR3 region has 18 residues. CDR1 is MNHNY and CDR2 is SVGAGI in the germline V gene (reference sequence). V shed 0 bases and J shed 8 bases, with 25 bases lying between them. Written as DNA, the CDR3 is TGTGCCAGCAGTTACTCGGGACCGATAACCAAAAGGACGTGGGAAGCTTTCTTT. This gives the protein CASSYSGPITKRTWEAFF.